These T cell receptor beta chains were read from a single sample in a study of cytomegalovirus exposure and HLA in healthy donors. Repertoires were generated with immunoSEQ multiplex PCR, while TCRdb's copy carries only in-frame clones and drops some. The data contain about 150,000 clones, 60% to 85% of them singletons. The specimen was PBMCs. The receptor set was obtained from a man aged 50 to 60 in good health and CMV-seropositive. CDR3s include the opening cysteine and the closing phenylalanine or tryptophan. Fields, in order: J gene, clone size, V gene, D gene, CDR3 protein. The D gene is left open where the match is weak. Only some rows state a clone size, as once, few, many or a class for expanded clones.

TRBJ1-2,NA,TRBV18,TRBD1,CASSGTGDGGYTF
TRBJ2-7,NA,TRBV20-1,TRBD1,CSAADRAEQYF
TRBJ2-5,NA,TRBV2,TRBD2,CASKPSGSGETQYF
TRBJ2-1,NA,TRBV20-1,NA,CSVGGYNEQFF
TRBJ2-7,NA,TRBV28,NA,CASSMQGPTLSYEQYF
TRBJ2-7,NA,TRBV28,NA,CASSFDGYEQYF
TRBJ1-5,NA,TRBV19,NA,CASKGGEEAQHF
TRBJ2-7,NA,TRBV4-1,NA,CASSQGTDSSYEQYF
TRBJ2-3,once,TRBV28,NA,CASSRAGTPRSDTQYF
TRBJ2-1,NA,TRBV2,TRBD2,CASIGTSGTLNEQFF
TRBJ1-5,many,TRBV6-5,TRBD1,CASRKTGDSNQPQHF
TRBJ2-5,once,TRBV18,TRBD2,CASSATSAETQYF
TRBJ2-2,few,TRBV7-8,NA,CASSTGQSYTGELFF
TRBJ2-3,once,TRBV28,TRBD2,CASSFLAGFTDTQYF
TRBJ1-6,NA,TRBV11-3,TRBD1,CASSSGRDRSSPLHF
TRBJ2-5,NA,TRBV28,TRBD2,CASSFPGLVRKTQYF
TRBJ2-1,NA,TRBV18,TRBD1,CASSLGQVNVNEQFF
TRBJ1-1,NA,TRBV4-1,NA,CASSQGTGTPNTEAFF
TRBJ2-7,NA,TRBV6-5,TRBD1,CASNRQGARYEQYF
TRBJ2-2,NA,TRBV6-1,TRBD2,CASSDPILRSGTNTGELFF
TRBJ1-2,NA,TRBV5-6,TRBD1,CASRIGPGTDRFPYGYTF
TRBJ2-5,NA,TRBV2,TRBD1,CASSEDRGLETQYF
TRBJ2-7,NA,TRBV6-6,TRBD2,CASSRRTSVSYEQYF
TRBJ2-7,NA,TRBV5-1,NA,CASSLEPQIYEQYF
TRBJ2-3,NA,TRBV6-1,TRBD2,CASSDRGAGEWYKDTQYF
TRBJ2-2,NA,TRBV7-8,TRBD1,CASSSRGPTGELFF
TRBJ2-2,NA,TRBV18,TRBD1,CASSPSDRGAGELFF
TRBJ2-3,NA,TRBV5-1,TRBD2,CASSLDGRAPDTQYF
TRBJ2-7,NA,TRBV11-2,NA,CASSLSGQLYEQYF
TRBJ2-3,NA,TRBV10-2,TRBD2,CASIETQTSGTDTQYF
TRBJ2-7,once,TRBV20-1,NA,CGVQGIGEQYF
TRBJ2-1,NA,TRBV27,TRBD1,CASSSTGTVDNEQFF
TRBJ1-6,NA,TRBV11-2,TRBD1,CASSQGPGGYNSPLHF
TRBJ2-7,NA,TRBV28,NA,CASSGSGQQSYEQYF
TRBJ2-1,once,TRBV2,TRBD1,CASRSTGDSYNEQFF
TRBJ2-7,NA,TRBV6-1,NA,CASSGTGISYEQYF
TRBJ1-6,NA,TRBV5-1,TRBD1,CASSPGQGNSPLHF
TRBJ1-1,NA,TRBV18,TRBD1,CASSPTGAGAGTEAFF
TRBJ2-7,NA,TRBV5-1,TRBD1,CASSFDRENREQYF
TRBJ2-1,NA,TRBV6-1,NA,CASRIQPGSYNEQFF
TRBJ2-3,NA,TRBV7-8,TRBD2,CASSSQTSGGDTQYF
TRBJ2-5,NA,TRBV5-1,NA,CASSLGAGASQETQYF
TRBJ1-1,NA,TRBV11-2,NA,CASSSDSHTEAFF
TRBJ1-2,NA,TRBV6-5,TRBD1,CASRRGTGSGYTF
TRBJ2-7,NA,TRBV2,TRBD1,CASSPRTGFYYEQYF
TRBJ1-2,NA,TRBV6-1,NA,CASSEAAGAGTNYGYTF
TRBJ2-3,NA,TRBV6-4,NA,CASSHRAETTDTQYF
TRBJ2-7,NA,TRBV15,TRBD1,CATSKDRGAYEQYF
TRBJ2-1,NA,TRBV7-2,TRBD2,CASSLRREDKQFF
TRBJ2-3,NA,TRBV19,NA,CASHGADTQYF
NA,NA,TRBV2,TRBD1,CASTRDSYEQYF